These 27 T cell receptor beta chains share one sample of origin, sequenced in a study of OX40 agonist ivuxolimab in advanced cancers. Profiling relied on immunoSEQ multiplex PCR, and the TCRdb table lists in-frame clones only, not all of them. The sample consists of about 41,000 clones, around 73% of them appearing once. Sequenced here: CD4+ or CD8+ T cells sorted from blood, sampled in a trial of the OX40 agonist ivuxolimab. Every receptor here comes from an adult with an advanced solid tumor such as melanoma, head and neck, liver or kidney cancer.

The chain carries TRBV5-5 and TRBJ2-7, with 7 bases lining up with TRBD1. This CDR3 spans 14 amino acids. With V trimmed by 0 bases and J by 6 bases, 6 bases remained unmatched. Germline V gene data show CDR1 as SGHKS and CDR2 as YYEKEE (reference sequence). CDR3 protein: CASSLAGTDLEQYF. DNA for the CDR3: TGTGCCAGCAGCTTGGCGGGGACAGACCTCGAGCAGTACTTC.

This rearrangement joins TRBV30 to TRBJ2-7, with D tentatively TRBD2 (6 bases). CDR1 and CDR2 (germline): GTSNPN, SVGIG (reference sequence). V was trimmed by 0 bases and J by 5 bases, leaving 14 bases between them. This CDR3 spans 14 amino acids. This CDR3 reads CAWSVGLAIDEQYF. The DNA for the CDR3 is TGTGCCTGGAGTGTAGGGCTAGCGATCGACGAGCAGTACTTC.

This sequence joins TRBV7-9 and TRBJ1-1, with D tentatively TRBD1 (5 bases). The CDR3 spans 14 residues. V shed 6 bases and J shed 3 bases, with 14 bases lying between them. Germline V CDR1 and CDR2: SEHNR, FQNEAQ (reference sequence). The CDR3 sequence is CASRAGGGHTEAFF. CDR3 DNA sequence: TGTGCCAGCAGGGCGGGTGGGGGACACACTGAAGCTTTCTTT.

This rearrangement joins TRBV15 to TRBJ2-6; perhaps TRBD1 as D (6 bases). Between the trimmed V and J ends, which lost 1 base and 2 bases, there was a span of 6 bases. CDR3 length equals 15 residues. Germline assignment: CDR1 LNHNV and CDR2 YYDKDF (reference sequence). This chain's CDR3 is CATSRGGPGANVLTF. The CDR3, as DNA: TGTGCCACCAGCAGAGGGGGGCCTGGGGCCAACGTCCTGACTTTC.

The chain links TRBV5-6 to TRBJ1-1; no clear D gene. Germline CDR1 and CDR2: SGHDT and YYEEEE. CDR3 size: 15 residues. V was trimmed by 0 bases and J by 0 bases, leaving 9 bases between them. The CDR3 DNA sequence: TGTGCCAGCAGCTTGGCGTTGACCATGAACACTGAAGCTTTCTTT. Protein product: CASSLALTMNTEAFF.

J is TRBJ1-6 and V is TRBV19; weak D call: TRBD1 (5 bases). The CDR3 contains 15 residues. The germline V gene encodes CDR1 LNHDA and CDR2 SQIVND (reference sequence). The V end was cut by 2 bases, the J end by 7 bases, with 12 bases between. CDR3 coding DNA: TGTGCCAGTAGTATACAGGGTCATTCGAATTCACCCCTCCACTTT. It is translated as CASSIQGHSNSPLHF.

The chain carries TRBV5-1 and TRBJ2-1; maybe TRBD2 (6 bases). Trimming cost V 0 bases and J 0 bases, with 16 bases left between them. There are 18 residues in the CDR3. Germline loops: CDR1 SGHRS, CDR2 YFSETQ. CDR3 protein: CASSLGLIAGSSYNEQFF. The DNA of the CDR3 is TGCGCCAGCAGCTTGGGGCTAATTGCGGGGAGCTCCTACAATGAGCAGTTCTTC. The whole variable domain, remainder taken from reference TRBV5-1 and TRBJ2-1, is KAGVTQTPRYLIKTRGQQVTLSCSPISGHRSVSWYQQTPGQGLQFLFEYFSETQRNKGNFPGRFSGRQFSNSRSEMNVSTLELGDSALYLCASSLGLIAGSSYNEQFFGPGTRLTVL.

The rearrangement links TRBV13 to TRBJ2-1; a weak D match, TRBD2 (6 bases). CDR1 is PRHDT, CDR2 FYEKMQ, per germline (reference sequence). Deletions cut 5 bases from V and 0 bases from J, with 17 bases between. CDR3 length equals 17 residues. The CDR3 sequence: CASSPAPGDVSYNEQFF. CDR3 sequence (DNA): TGTGCCAGCAGCCCAGCTCCGGGGGATGTCTCCTACAATGAGCAGTTCTTC. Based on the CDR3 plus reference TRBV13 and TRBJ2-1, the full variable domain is AAGVIQSPRHLIKEKRETATLKCYPIPRHDTVYWYQQGPGQDPQFLISFYEKMQSDKGSIPDRFSAQQFSDYHSELNMSSLELGDSALYFCASSPAPGDVSYNEQFFGPGTRLTVL.

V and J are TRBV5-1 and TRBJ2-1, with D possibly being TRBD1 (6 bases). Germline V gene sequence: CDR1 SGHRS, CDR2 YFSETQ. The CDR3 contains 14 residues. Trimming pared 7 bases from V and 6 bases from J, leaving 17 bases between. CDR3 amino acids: CASGEGQTSNEQFF. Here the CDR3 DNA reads TGCGCCAGCGGAGAGGGACAAACCTCCAATGAGCAGTTCTTC.

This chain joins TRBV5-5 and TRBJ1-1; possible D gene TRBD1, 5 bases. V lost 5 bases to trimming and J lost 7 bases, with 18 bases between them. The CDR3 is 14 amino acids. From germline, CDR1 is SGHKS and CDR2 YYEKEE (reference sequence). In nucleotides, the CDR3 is TGTGCCAGCAGACCTCTGACAGCCTTTCTTGAAGCTTTCTTT. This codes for CASRPLTAFLEAFF.

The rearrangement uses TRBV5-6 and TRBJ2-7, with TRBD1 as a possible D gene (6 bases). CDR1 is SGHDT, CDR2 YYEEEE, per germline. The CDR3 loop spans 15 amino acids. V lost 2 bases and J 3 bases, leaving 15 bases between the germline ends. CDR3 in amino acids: CASSFLGRQDYEQYF. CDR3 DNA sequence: TGTGCCAGCAGCTTCTTAGGAAGACAGGACTACGAGCAGTACTTC.

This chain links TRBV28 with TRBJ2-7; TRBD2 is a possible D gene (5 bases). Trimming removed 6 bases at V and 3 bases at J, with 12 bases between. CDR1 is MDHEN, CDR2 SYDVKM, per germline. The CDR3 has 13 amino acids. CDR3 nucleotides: TGTGCCAGCAGCGACTACAACCTCTACGAGCAGTACTTC. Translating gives CASSDYNLYEQYF.

This chain's CDR3 is CASSLEVDPTNYGYTF. For the CDR3, the DNA is TGTGCCAGCAGCTTGGAGGTGGATCCGACTAACTATGGCTACACCTTC. The V gene is TRBV5-5, the J gene TRBJ1-2; the D is unclear. Trimming took 0 bases from V and 0 from J, leaving 12 bases between them. Germline loops: CDR1 SGHKS, CDR2 YYEKEE (reference sequence). This CDR3 comprises 16 residues.

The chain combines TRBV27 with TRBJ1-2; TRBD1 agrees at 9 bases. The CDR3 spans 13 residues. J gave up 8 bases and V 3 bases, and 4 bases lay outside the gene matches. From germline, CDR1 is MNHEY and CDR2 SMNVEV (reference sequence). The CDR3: CASSLADRGGYTF. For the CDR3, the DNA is TGTGCCAGCAGTTTGGCGGACAGGGGCGGCTACACCTTC.

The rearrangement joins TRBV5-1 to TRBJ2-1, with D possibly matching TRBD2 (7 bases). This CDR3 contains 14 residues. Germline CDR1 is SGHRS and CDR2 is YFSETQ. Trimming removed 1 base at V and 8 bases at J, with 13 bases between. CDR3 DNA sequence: TGCGCCAGCAGCTTGTTCGGGGGGCGCGATGAGCAGTTCTTC. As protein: CASSLFGGRDEQFF.

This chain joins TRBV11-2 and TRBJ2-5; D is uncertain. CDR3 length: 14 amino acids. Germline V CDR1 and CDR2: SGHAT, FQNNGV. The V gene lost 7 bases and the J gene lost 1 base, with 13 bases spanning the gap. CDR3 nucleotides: TGTGCCAGCACCTCGGGCGGATTCCAAGAGACCCAGTACTTC. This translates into CASTSGGFQETQYF.

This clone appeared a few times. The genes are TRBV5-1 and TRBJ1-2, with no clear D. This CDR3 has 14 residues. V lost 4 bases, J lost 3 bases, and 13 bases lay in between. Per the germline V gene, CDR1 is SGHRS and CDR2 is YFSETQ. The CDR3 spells CASSLTNRDYGYTF. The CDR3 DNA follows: TGCGCCAGCAGCCTTACGAACAGAGACTATGGCTACACCTTC.

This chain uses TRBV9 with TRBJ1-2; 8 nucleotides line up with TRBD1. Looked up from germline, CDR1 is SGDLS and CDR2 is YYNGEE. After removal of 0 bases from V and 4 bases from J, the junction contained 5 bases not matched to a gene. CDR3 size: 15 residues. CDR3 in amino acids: CASSVADREGYGYTF. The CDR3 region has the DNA TGTGCCAGCAGCGTAGCGGACAGGGAAGGCTATGGCTACACCTTC.

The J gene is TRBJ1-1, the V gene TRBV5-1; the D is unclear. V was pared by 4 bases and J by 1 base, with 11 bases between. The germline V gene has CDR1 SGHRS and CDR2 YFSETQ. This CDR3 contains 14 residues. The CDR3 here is CASSPGGQNTEAFF. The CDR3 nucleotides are TGCGCCAGCAGCCCTGGCGGCCAGAACACTGAAGCTTTCTTT.

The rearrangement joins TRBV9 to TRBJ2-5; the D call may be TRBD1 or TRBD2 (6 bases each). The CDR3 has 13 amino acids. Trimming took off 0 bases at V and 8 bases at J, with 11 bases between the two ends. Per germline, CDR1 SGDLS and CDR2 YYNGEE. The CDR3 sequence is CASSVAGEDTQYF. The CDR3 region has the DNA TGTGCCAGCAGCGTAGCAGGGGAGGATACCCAGTACTTC.

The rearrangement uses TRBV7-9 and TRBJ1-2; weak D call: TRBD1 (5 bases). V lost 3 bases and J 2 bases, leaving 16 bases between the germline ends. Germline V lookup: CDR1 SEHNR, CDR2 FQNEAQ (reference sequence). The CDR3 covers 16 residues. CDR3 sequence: CASSLTSGQGNYGYTF. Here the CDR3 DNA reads TGTGCCAGCAGCTTGACTTCAGGGCAGGGCAACTATGGCTACACCTTC. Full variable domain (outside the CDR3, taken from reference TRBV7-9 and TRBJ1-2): DTGVSQNPRHKITKRGQNVTFRCDPISEHNRLYWYRQTLGQGPEFLTYFQNEAQLEKSRLLSDRFSAERPKGSFSTLEIQRTEQGDSAMYLCASSLTSGQGNYGYTFGSGTRLTVV.

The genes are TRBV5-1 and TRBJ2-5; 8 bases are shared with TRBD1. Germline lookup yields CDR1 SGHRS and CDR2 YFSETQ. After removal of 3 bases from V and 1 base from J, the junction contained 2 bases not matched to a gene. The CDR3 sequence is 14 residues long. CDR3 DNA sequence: TGCGCCAGCAGCTGGGGACAGGCCCAAGAGACCCAGTACTTC. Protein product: CASSWGQAQETQYF.

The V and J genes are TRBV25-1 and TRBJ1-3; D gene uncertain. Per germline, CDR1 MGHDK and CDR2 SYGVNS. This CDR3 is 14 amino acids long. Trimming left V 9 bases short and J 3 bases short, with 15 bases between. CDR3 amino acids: CARGGKVRGNTIYF. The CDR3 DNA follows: TGTGCCAGAGGAGGGAAGGTGCGTGGAAACACCATATATTTT.

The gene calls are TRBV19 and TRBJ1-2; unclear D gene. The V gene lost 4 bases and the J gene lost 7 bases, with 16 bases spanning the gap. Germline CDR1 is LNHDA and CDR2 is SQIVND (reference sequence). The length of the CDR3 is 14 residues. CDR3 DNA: TGTGCCAGTAGTACGACCGTGACGGGAGGTGGCTACACCTTC. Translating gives CASSTTVTGGGYTF. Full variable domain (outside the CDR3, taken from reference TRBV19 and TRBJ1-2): DGGITQSPKYLFRKEGQNVTLSCEQNLNHDAMYWYRQDPGQGLRLIYYSQIVNDFQKGDIAEGYSVSREKKESFPLTVTSAQKNPTAFYLCASSTTVTGGGYTFGSGTRLTVV.

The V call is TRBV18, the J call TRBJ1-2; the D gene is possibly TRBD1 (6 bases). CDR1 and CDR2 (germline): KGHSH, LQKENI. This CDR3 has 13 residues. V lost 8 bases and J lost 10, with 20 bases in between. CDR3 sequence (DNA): TGTGCCAGCCCTTTAACAGGGCCTGGGGTCTACACCTTC. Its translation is CASPLTGPGVYTF.

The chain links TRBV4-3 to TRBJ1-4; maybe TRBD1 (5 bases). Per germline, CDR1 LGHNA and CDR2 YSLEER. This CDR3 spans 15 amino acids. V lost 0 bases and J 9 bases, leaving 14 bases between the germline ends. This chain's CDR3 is CASSQEAGTSQKLFF. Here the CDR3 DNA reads TGCGCCAGCAGCCAAGAAGCCGGGACGTCCCAAAAACTGTTTTTT.

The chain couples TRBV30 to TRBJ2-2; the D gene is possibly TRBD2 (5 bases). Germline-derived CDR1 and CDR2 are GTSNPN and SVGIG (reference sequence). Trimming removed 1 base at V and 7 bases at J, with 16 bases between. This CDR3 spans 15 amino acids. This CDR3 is CAWSGPYSRGGELFF. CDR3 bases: TGTGCCTGGAGTGGGCCGTATTCCCGGGGCGGGGAGCTGTTTTTT.